What follows is one TCR beta chain and its context. Its antigen is still unknown. A 1 in 200,000 to 1 in 1 million T cell depth was the sequencing target. Assay: immunoSEQ multiplex PCR; the TCRdb copy retains only in-frame clones and omits some. The data show some 200,000 clones, 75% to 80% seen once. The sample originates from a study of cytotoxic CD8 clonotypes in ibrutinib-treated CLL. Turning to the study itself: The patients comprised about a dozen relapsed/refractory and over 14 treatment-naive cases, some 17 IGHV unmutated.

Germline V lookup: CDR1 SGHNT, CDR2 YYREEE (reference sequence). J lost 10 bases, V lost 0 bases, and 7 bases had no gene match. This CDR3 spans 16 amino acids. The study, taken as a whole, reports: Sample timing was unmatched between remission and later-progressing patients; lymph nodes unstudied. Baseline-level clonality went beyond age-matched healthy donors and moved in step with circulating CD8+ T-cell counts.

The source was PBMCs, collected after 12 months of ibrutinib treatment. V and J are TRBV5-4 and TRBJ1-6; TRBD1 matches at 10 bases. The TCR originated in a human donor with chronic lymphocytic leukemia. The CDR3 region is CASSLAPGQGQSPLHF. CDR3 sequence (DNA): TGTGCCAGCAGCTTGGCCCCGGGACAGGGGCAATCACCCCTCCACTTT.